This T cell receptor beta chain was retrieved from a study of monozygotic twins with inflammatory bowel disease. Overall study findings and caveats: Among twins, concordant and discordant pairs did not differ in repertoire similarity, possibly from limited power. No one strong IBD-associated signal or clonotype was supported. Versus healthy twins, IBD patients showed fewer clonotypes shared with others, especially with disease activity.

A note on this clonotype: Its antigen is as yet unknown.

TCRdb re-called the 5' RACE reads and catalogs CDR3 proteins one per entry, DNA excluded. Recorded here are 170,000 or so distinct CDR3 sequences; the top ten clones represent 6% to 9.5%. The germline CDR1 and CDR2 sequences are GTSNPN and SVGIG (reference sequence). The CDR3 sequence is 12 residues long. The chain has TRBV30 and TRBJ1-6; TCRdb proposes TRBD1, but this gene call is untestable without DNA. This clonotype was obtained from a human donor with ulcerative colitis or Crohn's disease, or a healthy co-twin of an affected twin (not recorded which). Sequenced material: blood. The CDR3 here is CAWKLSNSPLHF.